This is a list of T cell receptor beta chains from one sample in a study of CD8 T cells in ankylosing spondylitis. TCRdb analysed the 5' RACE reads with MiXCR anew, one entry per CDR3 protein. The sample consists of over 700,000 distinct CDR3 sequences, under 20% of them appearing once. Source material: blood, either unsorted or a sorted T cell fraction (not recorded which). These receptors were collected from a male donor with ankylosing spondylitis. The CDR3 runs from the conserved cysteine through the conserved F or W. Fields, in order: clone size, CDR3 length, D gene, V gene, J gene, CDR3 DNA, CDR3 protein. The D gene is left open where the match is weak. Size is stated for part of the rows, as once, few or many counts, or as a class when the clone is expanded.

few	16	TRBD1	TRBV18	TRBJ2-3	TGTGCCAGCTCACCAGGGACAGGACCTAGCACAGATACGCAGTATTTT	CASSPGTGPSTDTQYF
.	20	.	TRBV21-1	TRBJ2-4	TGTGCCAGCAGCAAAGACTCAGACAGGGGGCGCGGTTCAGCCAAAAACATTCAGTACTTC	CASSKDSDRGRGSAKNIQYF
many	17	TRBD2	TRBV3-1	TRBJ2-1	TGTGCCAGCAGCCTGTACTCTAGCGGAAACTCCTACAATGAGCAGTTCTTC	CASSLYSSGNSYNEQFF
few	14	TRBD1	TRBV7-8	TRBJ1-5	TGTGCCAGCAGCTTAGCGGGGACAGGCCGAGCCCAGCATTTT	CASSLAGTGRAQHF
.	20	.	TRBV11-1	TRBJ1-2	TGTGCCAGCAGCCCCAAAATCCCCCTTAAACCAGGCAGGTGGATCTATGGCTACACCTTC	CASSPKIPLKPGRWIYGYTF
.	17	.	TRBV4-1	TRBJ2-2	TGCGCCAGCAGCCCAAGTGGTTTCGGGGCGAACACCGGGGAGCTGTTTTTT	CASSPSGFGANTGELFF
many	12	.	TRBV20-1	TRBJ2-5	TGCAGTGCTGGGACGGCTAAAGAGACCCAGTACTTC	CSAGTAKETQYF
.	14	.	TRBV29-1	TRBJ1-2	TGCAGCGTTGAAGGGCAGGGAAGGGCTTATGGCTACACCTTC	CSVEGQGRAYGYTF
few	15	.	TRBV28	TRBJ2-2	TGTGCCAGCAGTTTTAGCAAGATGAACACCGGGGAGCTGTTTTTT	CASSFSKMNTGELFF
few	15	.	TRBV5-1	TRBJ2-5	TGCGCCAGCAGCTTACTACCCATGTACCAAGAGACCCAGTACTTC	CASSLLPMYQETQYF
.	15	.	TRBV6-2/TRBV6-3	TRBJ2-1	TGTGCCAGCAGACAAACAGGGTCCCCCTACAATGAGCAGTTCTTC	CASRQTGSPYNEQFF
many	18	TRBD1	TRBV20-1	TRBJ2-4	TGCAGTGCTAGAGTCCACGGACAGGGAGGACTGGCCAAAAACATTCAGTACTTC	CSARVHGQGGLAKNIQYF
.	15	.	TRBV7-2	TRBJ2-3	TGTGCCAGCAGCTTTGAGGGGGTGGGCACAGATACGCAGTATTTT	CASSFEGVGTDTQYF
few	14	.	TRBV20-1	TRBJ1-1	TGCAGTGCCTGCCGGGCCCCGGGGAACACTGAAGCTTTCTTT	CSACRAPGNTEAFF
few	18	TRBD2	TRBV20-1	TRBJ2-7	TGCAGTGCTAGAGATCCCGATCGGGTGACTAGCGGGAGTTACGAGCAGTACTTC	CSARDPDRVTSGSYEQYF
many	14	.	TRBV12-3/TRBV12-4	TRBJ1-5	TGTGCCAGCAGTCTCGGCAGGCAAAGTCAGCCCCAGCATTTT	CASSLGRQSQPQHF
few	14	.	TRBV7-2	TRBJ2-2	TGTGCCAGCAGCTTGCTAATGGGTACCGGGGAGCTGTTTTTT	CASSLLMGTGELFF
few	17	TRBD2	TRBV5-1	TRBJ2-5	TGCGCCAGCAGCTTGGACCCACTAGCGGGGGGACAAGAGACCCAGTACTTC	CASSLDPLAGGQETQYF
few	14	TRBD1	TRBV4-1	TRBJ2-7	TGCGCCAGCAGCCAGGGACAGCGATCCTACGAGCAGTACTTC	CASSQGQRSYEQYF
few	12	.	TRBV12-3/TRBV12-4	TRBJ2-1	TGTGCCAGCAGTTTAGCGTGGGGGGCCCGGTTCTTC	CASSLAWGARFF